This section outlines one T cell receptor (beta chain) sequence together with its context. CDR3 size: 15 residues. Trimming cost V 9 bases and J 4 bases, with 16 bases left between them. Per germline, CDR1 SNHLY and CDR2 FYNNEI. This sample was taken from a study of T cell changes during pregnancy in multiple sclerosis. Sequenced by immunoSEQ multiplex PCR; TCRdb stores in-frame clones only, minus some. The sample holds about 64,000 clones; over 95% are singletons and the top ten take 2% to 2.5%. This sequence joins TRBV2 and TRBJ2-6, with D maybe TRBD1 (5 bases). The specimen was CD8+ T cells from peripheral blood mononuclear cells, collected after pregnancy. The clonotype was recovered from a female donor with multiple sclerosis, enrolled in a pregnancy study. The CDR3 DNA is TGTGCCAGACAACAGGTCTCGAAGGGGGCCAACGTCCTGACTTTC. This sequence encodes CARQQVSKGANVLTF.